The T cell receptor beta chain under discussion was sequenced for a study of shared clonotypes between healthy human individuals. A few counts support this clone. CD8 cells regarded as naive lacked CD45RO, were positively chosen for CCR7, and omitted terminally differentiated effector memory CD45RA+ cells. The CDR3 is made up of 16 amino acids. V shed 4 bases, J shed 2 bases, and the junction held 10 bases outside the gene matches. Germline assignment: CDR1 SNHLY and CDR2 FYNNEI. Assay used: immunoSEQ multiplex PCR; TCRdb lists only in-frame clones, some missing. The sample records over 2,000,000 clones, around 95% being singletons.

This chain joins TRBV2 and TRBJ2-7; 8 bases are shared with TRBD2. The source of this sequence is a man aged 18-30 years in good health. Some clones in this sample may be carry-over from other donors' samples. The sample was naive CD8+ T cells from PBMCs. The CDR3 loop reads CASSVAGLGVTYEQYF. CDR3 nucleotides: TGTGCCAGCAGTGTAGCGGGACTAGGTGTAACCTACGAGCAGTACTTC.